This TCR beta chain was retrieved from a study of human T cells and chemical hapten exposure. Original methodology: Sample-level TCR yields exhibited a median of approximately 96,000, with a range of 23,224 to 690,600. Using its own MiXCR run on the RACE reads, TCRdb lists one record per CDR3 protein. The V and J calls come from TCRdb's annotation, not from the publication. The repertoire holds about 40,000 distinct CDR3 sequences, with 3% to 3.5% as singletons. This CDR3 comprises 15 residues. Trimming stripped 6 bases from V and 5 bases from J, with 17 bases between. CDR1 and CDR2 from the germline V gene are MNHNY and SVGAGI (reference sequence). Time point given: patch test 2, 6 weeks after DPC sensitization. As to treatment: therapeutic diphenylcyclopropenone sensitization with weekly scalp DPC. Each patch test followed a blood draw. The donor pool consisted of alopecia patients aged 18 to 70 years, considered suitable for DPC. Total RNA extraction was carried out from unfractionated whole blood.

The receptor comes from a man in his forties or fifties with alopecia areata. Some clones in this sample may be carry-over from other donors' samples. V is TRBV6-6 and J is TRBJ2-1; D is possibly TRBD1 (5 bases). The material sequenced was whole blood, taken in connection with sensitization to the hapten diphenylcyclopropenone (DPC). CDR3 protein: CASSRASGPNNEQFF. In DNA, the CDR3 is TGTGCCAGCAGCCGCGCGTCAGGGCCCAACAATGAGCAGTTCTTC.